One and the same sample provided the 29 T cell receptor beta chains below, sequenced in a study of cytomegalovirus exposure and HLA in healthy donors. Primers included in the PCR were 60 Vbeta and 13 Jbeta primers. TCRdb's table, derived via immunoSEQ multiplex PCR, lists solely in-frame clones and lacks some. The sample shows roughly 200,000 clones, over 70% of them seen only once. Sequencing input: PBMCs. The receptors come from a boy under 10 years old in good health and CMV-seronegative.

This clone is a singleton in its sample. The CDR3 nucleotides are TGTGCCAGCAGCCCTACGGGACTTAACTCCTACAATGAGCAGTTCTTC. Protein product: CASSPTGLNSYNEQFF. The V and J genes are TRBV9 and TRBJ2-1, with TRBD2 as a possible D gene (6 bases). Germline-derived CDR1 and CDR2 are SGDLS and YYNGEE. The CDR3 sequence is 16 residues long. The germline V and J ends were trimmed by 4 bases and 0 bases, with 14 bases remaining between them.

A note on this clone: At one end the junction does not follow the germline gene, possibly because of a read error. The genes are TRBV7-7 and TRBJ2-5, with a possible D match to TRBD1 (6 bases). This CDR3 has 15 amino acids. Germline V gives CDR1 SSHAT, CDR2 FNYEAQ (reference sequence). In DNA, the CDR3 is TGTGCTAGCAGCTTATTCGGGGACACTCAAGAGACCCAGTACTTC. Amino acids: CASSLFGDTQETQYF.

The chain links TRBV5-1 to TRBJ2-3; 7 bases are shared with TRBD1. Germline V gene lookup returns CDR1 SGHRS and CDR2 YFSETQ. V shed 3 bases and J 6 bases; nucleotides not matched to a gene: 7. This CDR3 has 14 amino acids. The CDR3 nucleotides are TGCGCCAGCAGCTCTGGGACAGCCAAGGATACGCAGTATTTT. Residues: CASSSGTAKDTQYF.

This clone occurred a few times. The rearrangement joins TRBV4-2 to TRBJ1-1; the match to TRBD1 covers 11 bases. The V gene's germline CDR1 is LGHNA and CDR2 YNFKEQ. The J segment lost 4 bases and the V segment lost 4 bases, leaving 8 bases of the junction unmatched. CDR3 length: 16 residues. CDR3 DNA: TGTGCCAGCAGCCCTCTCCGGACAGGGGGCTTCACTGAAGCTTTCTTT. The encoded protein is CASSPLRTGGFTEAFF.

The J gene is TRBJ1-4, the V gene TRBV14; D unresolved. Germline V gene data show CDR1 as SGHDN and CDR2 as FVKESK. V lost 4 bases to trimming and J lost 7 bases, with 16 bases between them. CDR3 size: 15 residues. CDR3 coding DNA: TGTGCCAGCAGCCCGGCGGACCGGCGGGGTGAAAAACTGTTTTTT. Translated: CASSPADRRGEKLFF.

The chain couples TRBV19 to TRBJ1-6; 10 bases match TRBD1. CDR3 length equals 16 residues. Germline V gene lookup returns CDR1 LNHDA and CDR2 SQIVND (reference sequence). Trimming removed 3 bases from V and 9 bases from J; junction bases left unmatched: 8. The CDR3 DNA sequence: TGTGCCAGTAGTATGACCGGGACAGGGGAGGTTTCACCCCTCCACTTT. Translated: CASSMTGTGEVSPLHF.

The V and J genes are TRBV10-3 and TRBJ1-5, with D perhaps matching TRBD1 (5 bases). This CDR3 is built from 16 residues. Per germline, CDR1 ENHRY and CDR2 SYGVKD. Trimming pared 2 bases from V and 4 bases from J, leaving 15 bases between. The CDR3 here is CAISEGEARGNQPQHF. CDR3 DNA sequence: TGTGCCATCAGTGAGGGCGAAGCAAGGGGAAATCAGCCCCAGCATTTT.

The chain uses TRBV7-9 and TRBJ2-7; D may be TRBD2 (5 bases). The germline V gene has CDR1 SEHNR and CDR2 FQNEAQ (reference sequence). V lost 6 bases to trimming and J lost 2 bases, with 11 bases between them. The length of the CDR3 is 13 residues. The CDR3 sequence: CASSAAVAYEQYF. The CDR3 nucleotides are TGTGCCAGCAGTGCAGCGGTCGCCTACGAGCAGTACTTC. Full variable domain (rest looked up from reference TRBV7-9 and TRBJ2-7): DTGVSQNPRHKITKRGQNVTFRCDPISEHNRLYWYRQTLGQGPEFLTYFQNEAQLEKSRLLSDRFSAERPKGSFSTLEIQRTEQGDSAMYLCASSAAVAYEQYFGPGTRLTVT.

The chain is built from TRBV11-2 and TRBJ2-7; 7 bases align to TRBD1. V was pared by 1 base and J by 0 bases, with 3 bases of the junction left unmatched. Germline V CDR1 and CDR2: SGHAT, FQNNGV. The CDR3 length is 15 residues. CDR3 DNA sequence: TGTGCCAGCAGCTTAGTGGGACAGAGCTCCTACGAGCAGTACTTC. Its translation: CASSLVGQSSYEQYF.

The gene calls are TRBV30 and TRBJ2-7; maybe TRBD1 (6 bases). This CDR3 region has 16 residues. Trimming shortened V by 8 bases and J by 3 bases, and 26 bases separated the two germline ends. Germline V gene data show CDR1 as GTSNPN and CDR2 as SVGIG (reference sequence). In DNA form, the CDR3 reads TGTGCCCTCTCTGACAGGTTCGACCCGCTACTCTACGAGCAGTACTTC. It encodes CALSDRFDPLLYEQYF.

A single count supports this clone. V gene TRBV10-3 combines with J gene TRBJ2-3, with 10 positions matching TRBD2. CDR3 size: 18 residues. V lost 0 bases and J lost 5; bases outside the gene matches: 11. The germline CDR1 and CDR2 sequences are ENHRY and SYGVKD. The DNA for the CDR3 is TGTGCCATCAGTGAGTCGATTTTGGTTCTAGCGGGAGTAGATACGCAGTATTTT. Its translation: CAISESILVLAGVDTQYF.

As regards this clone: The sample carries other DNA sequences with the same CDR3. Here the CDR3 reads CASSGPFSGANVLTF. CDR3 coding DNA: TGTGCCAGCAGTGGGCCATTCTCTGGGGCCAACGTCCTGACTTTC. The chain has TRBV5-4 and TRBJ2-6; D not resolved. CDR1 and CDR2 (germline): SGHNT, YYREEE (reference sequence). The CDR3 has 15 amino acids. V was cut by 5 bases and J by 0 bases, with 9 bases left in between.

A few counts support this clone. The chain carries TRBV2 and TRBJ2-7; 12 bases map to TRBD2. The CDR3 totals 15 residues. The V and J ends lost 2 bases and 6 bases, in that order; junction bases with no gene match: 5. The germline V gene encodes CDR1 SNHLY and CDR2 FYNNEI. The CDR3 region is CASSELAGGPSEQYF. Written as DNA, the CDR3 is TGTGCCAGCAGTGAACTAGCGGGAGGGCCTTCCGAGCAGTACTTC.

This chain uses TRBV4-1 with TRBJ2-5; D is unresolved. CDR3 length: 13 amino acids. The germline CDR1 and CDR2 sequences are MGHRA and YSYEKL. V gave up 2 bases and J gave up 5 bases, with 9 bases separating them. The CDR3 sequence: CASSQRVSETQYF. The DNA for the CDR3 is TGCGCCAGCAGCCAACGGGTCTCGGAGACCCAGTACTTC.

The chain combines TRBV6-5 with TRBJ2-7; 9 bases fit TRBD1. The trim removed 5 bases at V and 6 bases at J, leaving 8 bases unmatched. The CDR3 has 14 residues. The germline gives CDR1 MNHEY, CDR2 SVGAGI. The DNA for the CDR3 is TGTGCCAGCAGTCCAGGTTGGACAGGGGCCGAGCAGTACTTC. This gives the protein CASSPGWTGAEQYF.

CDR3 sequence (DNA): TGTGCCAGCAGCGTGGCCAGCGGGGGGACTTACACCGGGGAGCTGTTTTTT. Encoded protein: CASSVASGGTYTGELFF. V gene TRBV9 combines with J gene TRBJ2-2; the match to TRBD2 covers 9 bases. The CDR3 extends over 17 amino acids. Germline V gene lookup returns CDR1 SGDLS and CDR2 YYNGEE. Trimming took 2 bases from V and 3 from J; bases not matched to a gene: 8.

This sequence joins TRBV5-4 and TRBJ2-3, with 12 nucleotides matching TRBD1. V was pared by 3 bases and J by 4 bases, with 6 bases of the junction left unmatched. The CDR3 has 16 residues. Germline V gene data show CDR1 as SGHNT and CDR2 as YYREEE (reference sequence). CDR3 protein: CASSWYRDRGPDTQYF. CDR3 DNA sequence: TGTGCCAGCAGCTGGTACCGGGACAGGGGGCCAGATACGCAGTATTTT.

This clone was observed a single time. The V gene is TRBV30, the J gene TRBJ1-4; unclear D gene. CDR1 is GTSNPN, CDR2 SVGIG, per germline (reference sequence). The CDR3 runs 13 residues. Trimming removed 5 bases at V and 0 bases at J, with 7 bases between. The CDR3 protein is CAWATATNEKLFF. The CDR3 nucleotides are TGTGCCTGGGCGACTGCAACTAATGAAAAACTGTTTTTT. Looking up the rest from reference TRBV30 and TRBJ1-4 gives the full variable domain: SQTIHQWPATLVQPVGSPLSLECTVEGTSNPNLYWYRQAAGRGLQLLFYSVGIGQISSEVPQNLSASRPQDRQFILSSKKLLLSDSGFYLCAWATATNEKLFFGSGTQLSVL.

This chain uses TRBV6-5 with TRBJ1-1, with D possibly matching TRBD1 (6 bases). Germline V gene data show CDR1 as MNHEY and CDR2 as SVGAGI. There are 13 residues in the CDR3. V shed 8 bases and J shed 0 bases, with 10 bases lying between them. CDR3 amino acids: CASPRQVNTEAFF. Written as DNA, the CDR3 is TGTGCCAGCCCTAGACAGGTGAACACTGAAGCTTTCTTT.

The chain is built from TRBV5-1 and TRBJ2-7; 7 bases agree with TRBD1. V dropped 3 bases and J dropped 6; count of bases not matched to a gene: 9. In germline, CDR1 is SGHRS, CDR2 YFSETQ. The CDR3 runs 14 residues. The CDR3 nucleotides are TGCGCCAGCAGCTCGACAGGGTTTAGGGTCGAGCAGTACTTC. Amino acids: CASSSTGFRVEQYF.

The chain carries TRBV2 and TRBJ1-1, with a weak D call TRBD1 (5 bases). CDR3 size: 12 residues. Per germline, CDR1 SNHLY and CDR2 FYNNEI. V lost 9 bases and J 4 bases, leaving 12 bases between the germline ends. As DNA, the CDR3 is TGTGCCAGTATCAGGGTGAGCACTGAAGCTTTCTTT. This translates into CASIRVSTEAFF.

The chain uses TRBV5-4 and TRBJ2-5; unclear D gene. Gene TRBJ2-7 matches the end of the DNA better, so the J call may be wrong. Germline lookup yields CDR1 SGHNT and CDR2 YYREEE (reference sequence). This CDR3 has 15 amino acids. The CDR3 loop is CASSLGTEQPREQYF. The CDR3 DNA follows: TGTGCCAGCAGCTTGGGTACGGAGCAGCCCCGCGAGCAGTACTTC.

The CDR3, as DNA: TGTGCCACCCAGCGGGATACTAGCGGGGCCTACAATGAGCAGTTCTTC. This codes for CATQRDTSGAYNEQFF. The rearrangement links TRBV19 to TRBJ2-1, with 10 bases lining up with TRBD2. Trimming at V came to 10 bases and at J to 2 bases, leaving 11 bases not matched to a gene. The germline V gene encodes CDR1 LNHDA and CDR2 SQIVND (reference sequence). The CDR3 has 16 residues.

CDR3 in DNA: TGTGCCAGCCAGGGGATTTTACAGGGGGGGTACACTGAAGCTTTCTTT. Protein product: CASQGILQGGYTEAFF. The chain carries TRBV6-6 and TRBJ1-1; 8 bases are shared with TRBD1. V gave up 8 bases and J gave up 3 bases; unmatched junction bases: 14. Germline V gene data show CDR1 as MNHNY and CDR2 as SVGAGI (reference sequence). The CDR3 has 16 residues.

This chain uses TRBV15 with TRBJ2-1; D might be TRBD2 (5 bases). The length of the CDR3 is 15 residues. Per the germline V gene, CDR1 is LNHNV and CDR2 is YYDKDF (reference sequence). Trimming removed 1 base at V and 3 bases at J, with 10 bases between. CDR3 sequence: CATSRVVGVYNEQFF. CDR3 bases: TGTGCCACCAGCAGAGTAGTGGGAGTCTACAATGAGCAGTTCTTC.

This chain uses TRBV7-2 with TRBJ2-3, with TRBD2 matching over 13 bases. V trimming: 5 bases; J trimming: 5 bases; junction bases outside the gene matches: 7. Per the germline V gene, CDR1 is SGHTA and CDR2 is FQGNSA. The CDR3 sequence is 16 residues long. The CDR3 loop is CASSPRLAGGLDTQYF. Here the CDR3 DNA reads TGTGCCAGCAGCCCCCGACTAGCGGGAGGCTTAGATACGCAGTATTTT.

The V gene is TRBV5-1, the J gene TRBJ2-7, with a tentative D call TRBD2 (5 bases). V lost 2 bases, J lost 2 bases, and 11 bases lay in between. This CDR3 has 14 amino acids. The germline V gene encodes CDR1 SGHRS and CDR2 YFSETQ. CDR3 region: CASSLGLGTYEQYF. The CDR3 nucleotides are TGCGCCAGCAGCTTAGGACTTGGAACCTACGAGCAGTACTTC.

In its sample, this clone was seen a few times. This chain links TRBV19 with TRBJ2-1; 8 bases map to TRBD2. J gave up 7 bases and V 3 bases, and 8 bases lay outside the gene matches. CDR1 LNHDA and CDR2 SQIVND come from the germline V gene (reference sequence). The CDR3 sequence is 15 residues long. The CDR3 reads CASSILAGYLNEQFF. The CDR3 DNA follows: TGTGCCAGTAGTATTCTAGCGGGTTACCTTAATGAGCAGTTCTTC.

In nucleotides, the CDR3 is TGCGCCAGCAGCCAAGTTCTAGGACAGGGGAGCTATGGCTACACCTTC. Translated, it gives CASSQVLGQGSYGYTF. The genes are TRBV4-1 and TRBJ1-2; the match to TRBD1 covers 9 bases. The V and J ends lost 1 base and 4 bases, in that order; junction bases with no gene match: 7. Germline CDR1 reads MGHRA; CDR2 reads YSYEKL. There are 16 residues in the CDR3.